The 5 T cell receptor beta chains in this list originate from one sample, sequenced in a study of shared clonotypes between healthy human individuals. Sequencing was performed with immunoSEQ multiplex PCR; in TCRdb, only in-frame clones are kept and a portion is missing. The top ten clones hold 0.045% to 0.07% of a sample with around 600,000 clones, 97% of them seen once. Sequencing was carried out using naive CD4+ T cells sorted from blood. Sample subset: CD45RA+ positively selected. The receptors were sampled from a woman in her 30s in good health.

V usage is TRBV19 and J usage is TRBJ2-7, with 9 bases lining up with TRBD1. The germline V gene encodes CDR1 LNHDA and CDR2 SQIVND (reference sequence). Trimming cost V 5 bases and J 2 bases; bases outside gene matches: 7. The CDR3 spans 15 residues. The CDR3 nucleotides read TGTGCCAGTAGTGCCGGCGGGACAGGGACCTACGAGCAGTACTTC. Protein sequence: CASSAGGTGTYEQYF.

The V gene is TRBV10-1, the J gene TRBJ2-1, with 7 nucleotides matching TRBD1. The CDR3 runs to 15 residues. The ends lost 1 base at V and 4 bases at J; junction bases unmatched: 4. The germline gives CDR1 WNHNN, CDR2 SYGVQD (reference sequence). The CDR3 sequence is CASSEYPGGYNEQFF. CDR3 sequence (DNA): TGCGCCAGCAGTGAGTACCCAGGGGGATACAATGAGCAGTTCTTC.

The chain has TRBV5-1 and TRBJ1-1; TRBD1 agrees at 10 bases. With 6 bases clipped from V and 5 bases from J, the junction kept 7 bases outside the gene matches. This CDR3 spans 14 amino acids. Per the germline V gene, CDR1 is SGHRS and CDR2 is YFSETQ. In DNA form, the CDR3 reads TGCGCCAGCAACCCCGGACAGGGGGGAACTGAAGCTTTCTTT. This codes for CASNPGQGGTEAFF.

V usage is TRBV27 and J usage is TRBJ2-1; D unclear. The CDR3 totals 14 residues. Trimming left V 0 bases short and J 7 bases short, with 10 bases between. Germline loops: CDR1 MNHEY, CDR2 SMNVEV (reference sequence). CDR3 loop: CASSLSGASNEQFF. The CDR3 region has the DNA TGTGCCAGCAGTTTATCAGGCGCTTCAAATGAGCAGTTCTTC.

V and J are TRBV29-1 and TRBJ2-3; tentatively, D is TRBD1 or TRBD2 (5 bases each). CDR1 is SQVTM and CDR2 is ANQGSEA in the germline V gene. The CDR3 consists of 14 residues. Here the CDR3 DNA reads TGCAGTAGTGGGGCGTTGGGACCTGCAGATACGCAGTATTTT. It translates to CSSGALGPADTQYF.